The 18 T cell receptor beta chains listed next were all sequenced from one sample in a study of shared clonotypes between healthy human individuals (dated by TCRdb to the early 2020s). Libraries were made using the immunoSEQ multiplex PCR assay. The clones in this table, taken by TCRdb from immuneACCESS, are in-frame only. Not every clone is retained; where verified, under half of the shortfall comes from an unresolved V gene, and the cause of the rest is unknown. The sample contains about 180,000 clones, approximately 92% of them found a single time. The biggest ten clones account for more than 0.06% of the sample. The sequenced material came from naive CD4+ T cells sorted from blood. This specimen's cell subset or site label, per the study, means: CD45RA+ positively selected. These receptors were obtained from a woman in her thirties in good health.

This clone appeared once. This chain uses TRBV4-1 with TRBJ2-7; no reliable D call. V lost 0 bases, J lost 3 bases, and 12 bases lay in between. The CDR3 runs to 15 residues. Germline-derived CDR1 and CDR2 are MGHRA and YSYEKL. This CDR3 reads CASSQDVPAYYEQYF. In nucleotides, the CDR3 is TGCGCCAGCAGCCAAGACGTTCCAGCCTACTACGAGCAGTACTTC.

This clone appeared a single time. J is TRBJ1-2 and V is TRBV5-5; 7 bases line up with TRBD1. V shed 5 bases, J shed 8 bases, and the junction held 6 bases outside the gene matches. The CDR3 is 12 residues long. CDR1 is SGHKS and CDR2 is YYEKEE in the germline V gene (reference sequence). In nucleotides, the CDR3 is TGTGCCAGCAGTCCTAGGACAGGAGGCTACACCTTC. Residues: CASSPRTGGYTF.

The chain joins TRBV28 to TRBJ1-2; TRBD1 agrees at 12 bases. The CDR3 runs to 14 residues. V trimming: 4 bases; J trimming: 8 bases; junction bases outside the gene matches: 5. Germline V gene data show CDR1 as MDHEN and CDR2 as SYDVKM. CDR3 in amino acids: CASSSPGTGGGYTF. CDR3 in DNA: TGTGCCAGCAGTTCACCTGGGACAGGGGGCGGCTACACCTTC.

This clone was observed a handful of times. The chain joins TRBV6-5 to TRBJ2-7; the match to TRBD1 covers 7 bases. J was trimmed by 3 bases and V by 5 bases; bases with no gene match: 7. This CDR3 has 14 residues. CDR1 and CDR2 from the germline V gene are MNHEY and SVGAGI. The CDR3 DNA reads as TGTGCCAGCAGTGCACACCAGGGGGACTACGAGCAGTACTTC. This encodes CASSAHQGDYEQYF.

J is TRBJ2-2 and V is TRBV19; the D is unclear. Trimming stripped 5 bases from V and 7 bases from J, with 14 bases between. Per germline, CDR1 LNHDA and CDR2 SQIVND (reference sequence). The CDR3 length is 14 residues. DNA of the CDR3: TGTGCCAGTAGTCTTCCTTCAGCCGGCGGGGAGCTGTTTTTT. As protein: CASSLPSAGGELFF.

J is TRBJ1-1 and V is TRBV2, with 7 bases aligning to TRBD1. The CDR3 extends over 13 amino acids. V was clipped by 8 bases and J by 11 bases; unmatched bases: 14. Per the germline V gene, CDR1 is SNHLY and CDR2 is FYNNEI. For the CDR3, the DNA is TGTGCCAGCGACGAGGGGGCTGCCGGCGGTGCTTTCTTT. Translated: CASDEGAAGGAFF. Using reference TRBV2 and TRBJ1-1 for the parts outside the CDR3, the full variable domain is EPEVTQTPSHQVTQMGQEVILRCVPISNHLYFYWYRQILGQKVEFLVSFYNNEISEKSEIFDDQFSVERPDGSNFTLKIRSTKLEDSAMYFCASDEGAAGGAFFGQGTRLTVV.

The rearrangement uses TRBV6-5 and TRBJ1-5, with 7 nucleotides matching TRBD1. CDR1 is MNHEY and CDR2 is SVGAGI in the germline V gene. This CDR3 contains 13 residues. J was trimmed by 7 bases and V by 2 bases; bases with no gene match: 2. In DNA, the CDR3 is TGTGCCAGCAGTTACAGGGGGCACCAGCCCCAGCATTTT. Translating it yields CASSYRGHQPQHF.

The chain couples TRBV28 to TRBJ1-5, with 9 bases matching TRBD1. The germline V gene encodes CDR1 MDHEN and CDR2 SYDVKM. The CDR3 length is 13 residues. V shed 6 bases and J 6 bases; nucleotides not matched to a gene: 3. CDR3 sequence (DNA): TGTGCCAGCAGACGACAGGGGGGTCAGCCCCAGCATTTT. Encoded protein: CASRRQGGQPQHF.

The gene calls are TRBV2 and TRBJ2-5; 8 nucleotides line up with TRBD1. TRBJ2-7 matches the DNA end more closely, so the J call is doubtful. This CDR3 is built from 15 residues. Germline V gene lookup returns CDR1 SNHLY and CDR2 FYNNEI. As DNA, the CDR3 is TGTGCCAGCAGTACCGAAGGACAGGGTCAGGTCGAGCAGTACTTC. It is translated as CASSTEGQGQVEQYF.

The chain combines TRBV14 with TRBJ2-5; D is ambiguous. The V gene lost 0 bases and the J gene lost 3 bases, with 8 bases spanning the gap. CDR3 size: 14 residues. Germline CDR1 is SGHDN and CDR2 is FVKESK. The CDR3 bases are TGTGCCAGCAGCCAAGATCTGGGAAAAGAGACCCAGTACTTC. Its translation: CASSQDLGKETQYF.

V is TRBV28 and J is TRBJ1-2; D remains unclear. Trimming left V 6 bases short and J 0 bases short, with 17 bases between. Germline V gene data show CDR1 as MDHEN and CDR2 as SYDVKM. This CDR3 comprises 16 residues. As DNA, the CDR3 is TGTGCCAGCAGGAGTAGGAACAGAGTAGCTAACTATGGCTACACCTTC. This sequence encodes CASRSRNRVANYGYTF.

This sequence joins TRBV28 and TRBJ2-7, with 9 positions matching TRBD1. V gave up 5 bases and J gave up 2 bases; unmatched junction bases: 7. Germline assignment: CDR1 MDHEN and CDR2 SYDVKM. The CDR3 has 15 residues. The CDR3 loop is CASSGAGTGPYEQYF. CDR3 nucleotide sequence: TGTGCCAGCAGTGGGGCCGGGACAGGGCCCTACGAGCAGTACTTC.

This clone was seen a single time. This chain uses TRBV19 with TRBJ2-7, with D hard to call. V was shortened by 3 bases and J by 2 bases, with 8 bases between the two germline ends. Germline-derived CDR1 and CDR2 are LNHDA and SQIVND (reference sequence). CDR3 length equals 13 residues. CDR3 sequence: CASSMSRPYEQYF. CDR3 bases: TGTGCCAGTAGTATGAGTCGCCCCTACGAGCAGTACTTC.

The chain links TRBV5-4 to TRBJ2-7; D is uncertain. The CDR3 covers 13 residues. V gave up 2 bases and J gave up 2 bases, with 8 bases separating them. The germline CDR1 and CDR2 sequences are SGHNT and YYREEE (reference sequence). The CDR3, as DNA: TGTGCCAGCAGCTTTAGTGGAACCTACGAGCAGTACTTC. Protein: CASSFSGTYEQYF.

V usage is TRBV5-6 and J usage is TRBJ2-7; TRBD1 is a possible D gene (5 bases). The V end was cut by 5 bases, the J end by 2 bases, with 11 bases between. The CDR3 has 13 amino acids. The germline CDR1 and CDR2 sequences are SGHDT and YYEEEE. DNA for the CDR3: TGTGCCAGCAGTTCTGGACACCCCTACGAGCAGTACTTC. Encoded protein: CASSSGHPYEQYF.

This chain joins TRBV7-8 and TRBJ2-3; 11 nucleotides line up with TRBD2. The CDR3 runs 17 residues. Germline assignment: CDR1 SGHVS and CDR2 FQNEAQ. V lost 2 bases, J lost 4 bases, and 8 bases stayed unmatched. CDR3 nucleotide sequence: TGTGCCAGCAGCTTAACCCCCCAACTAGCGGGAGCAGATACGCAGTATTTT. Its translation: CASSLTPQLAGADTQYF.

J is TRBJ1-1 and V is TRBV19; TRBD1 agrees at 8 bases. J lost 1 base, V lost 5 bases, and 15 bases had no gene match. The germline V gene has CDR1 LNHDA and CDR2 SQIVND (reference sequence). The CDR3 contains 18 residues. CDR3: CASSPGTGATTSNTEAFF. As DNA, the CDR3 is TGTGCCAGTAGTCCGGGGACAGGCGCCACAACATCGAACACTGAAGCTTTCTTT.

V is TRBV2 and J is TRBJ1-5, with 7 bases that match TRBD1. The CDR3 has 14 residues. The germline gives CDR1 SNHLY, CDR2 FYNNEI. The V gene end was trimmed by 6 bases and the J gene end by 7 bases; junction bases not matched to a gene: 9. CDR3 protein: CASSETGEQQPQHF. Written as DNA, the CDR3 is TGTGCCAGCAGCGAAACAGGGGAACAGCAGCCCCAGCATTTT.